This TCR beta chain derives from a study of cytomegalovirus exposure and HLA in healthy donors. Study context: The early release's HLA-typed donors yielded 80 million to 95 million unique TCRs. Study outcomes and limitations: CMV serostatus was the only immune exposure information that was available.

In germline, CDR1 is LNHDA, CDR2 SQIVND (reference sequence). CDR3 size: 14 residues. The V end was cut by 7 bases, the J end by 2 bases, with 14 bases between. This clone was observed a handful of times. Its antigen is undetermined. With 60 Vbeta and 13 Jbeta primers, the PCR was carried out. Profiled with immunoSEQ multiplex PCR; TCRdb holds only in-frame clones, not every one. The sample records roughly 150,000 clones, around 70% being singletons. The rearrangement uses TRBV19 and TRBJ1-2; a weak D match, TRBD1 (6 bases). Sequenced: PBMCs. This TCR derives from a middle-aged man in good health and CMV-seronegative. The CDR3 here is CASTPQGRNYGYTF. As DNA, the CDR3 is TGTGCCAGTACCCCACAGGGTAGAAACTATGGCTACACCTTC.